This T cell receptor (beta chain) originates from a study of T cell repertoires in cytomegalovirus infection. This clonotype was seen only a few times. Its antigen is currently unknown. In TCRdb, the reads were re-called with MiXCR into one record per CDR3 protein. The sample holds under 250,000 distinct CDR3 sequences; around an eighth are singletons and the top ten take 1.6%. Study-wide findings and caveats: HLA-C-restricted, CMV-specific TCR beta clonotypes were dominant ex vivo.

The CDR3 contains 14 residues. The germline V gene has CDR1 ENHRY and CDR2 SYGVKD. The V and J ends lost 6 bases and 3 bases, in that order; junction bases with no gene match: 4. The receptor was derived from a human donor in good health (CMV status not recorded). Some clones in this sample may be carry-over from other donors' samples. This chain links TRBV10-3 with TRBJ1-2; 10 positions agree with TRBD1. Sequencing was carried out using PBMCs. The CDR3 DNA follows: TGTGCCATCAGAGCCGGGACAGGGGACTATGGCTACACCTTC. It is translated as CAIRAGTGDYGYTF.